The 9 T cell receptor beta chains presented below share a single source sample, sequenced in a study of cytomegalovirus exposure and HLA in healthy donors. Primers for the PCR totalled 60 Vbeta and 13 Jbeta. The data were produced by immunoSEQ multiplex PCR, yet TCRdb's version contains in-frame clones alone and is incomplete. The data contain some 30,000 clones, 40% to 45% of them seen just once; the ten biggest clones take up roughly 2.1%. The source material was PBMCs. The receptors come from a woman between 45 and 65 years old in good health and CMV-seronegative.

Concerning this clone itself: Distinct nucleotide sequences in the sample also encode this CDR3. The chain joins TRBV6-5 to TRBJ2-7; 10 bases agree with TRBD1. Germline CDR1 is MNHEY and CDR2 is SVGAGI. This CDR3 has 15 amino acids. Trimming cost V 2 bases and J 5 bases; bases outside gene matches: 6. The CDR3 loop reads CASSYSGTGENEQYF. CDR3 DNA sequence: TGTGCCAGCAGTTACAGCGGGACAGGGGAAAACGAGCAGTACTTC.

The chain links TRBV15 to TRBJ1-5; D is unresolved. CDR3 length equals 14 residues. Trimming pared 5 bases from V and 2 bases from J, leaving 10 bases between. Per the germline V gene, CDR1 is LNHNV and CDR2 is YYDKDF (reference sequence). CDR3 DNA sequence: TGTGCCACCAGCGTACTTGCGGGCAATCAGCCCCAGCATTTT. It yields the protein CATSVLAGNQPQHF.

V and J are TRBV27 and TRBJ2-7; 7 bases are a match to TRBD1. Germline CDR1 is MNHEY and CDR2 is SMNVEV (reference sequence). The CDR3 spans 18 residues. Trimming cost V 0 bases and J 2 bases; bases outside gene matches: 13. CDR3 DNA: TGTGCCAGCAGTTTATCGAAGCGTACAGGGGCTTTAACCTACGAGCAGTACTTC. Translating it yields CASSLSKRTGALTYEQYF.

This clone was counted between two and nine times. The chain joins TRBV6-5 to TRBJ2-3; tentative D call: TRBD1 (5 bases). In germline, CDR1 is MNHEY, CDR2 SVGAGI. The germline V and J ends were trimmed by 8 bases and 0 bases, with 12 bases remaining between them. The CDR3 contains 14 residues. Here the CDR3 DNA reads TGTGCCAGCGCCTGGGGCCAGAGCACAGATACGCAGTATTTT. Encoded protein: CASAWGQSTDTQYF.

This clone was recorded only once. The chain has TRBV9 and TRBJ2-7; 9 bases line up with TRBD1. The CDR3 totals 13 residues. Per the germline V gene, CDR1 is SGDLS and CDR2 is YYNGEE. Germline trimming cut 4 bases from V and 5 bases from J; bases unmatched to any gene: 4. Written as DNA, the CDR3 is TGTGCCAGCAGCCCGGGACAGGGCGACGAGCAGTACTTC. Protein product: CASSPGQGDEQYF.

The chain employs TRBV15 and TRBJ1-3, with unresolved D. Trimming took off 1 base at V and 0 bases at J, with 13 bases between the two ends. This CDR3 has 17 amino acids. Germline assignment: CDR1 LNHNV and CDR2 YYDKDF (reference sequence). CDR3 sequence (DNA): TGTGCCACCAGCAGAGGAACGGGGTCGAGCTCTGGAAACACCATATATTTT. Translating it yields CATSRGTGSSSGNTIYF.

This rearrangement joins TRBV10-3 to TRBJ1-4; TRBD1 aligns across 7 bases. With 6 bases clipped from V and 3 bases from J, the junction kept 7 bases outside the gene matches. The CDR3 runs to 15 residues. Germline CDR1 and CDR2: ENHRY and SYGVKD. CDR3 in amino acids: CAIRPTDRSNEKLFF. In DNA, the CDR3 is TGTGCCATCAGGCCTACGGACAGGTCTAATGAAAAACTGTTTTTT.

The chain couples TRBV5-1 to TRBJ2-1; 10 bases align to TRBD1. The germline gives CDR1 SGHRS, CDR2 YFSETQ. J was trimmed by 6 bases and V by 1 base; bases with no gene match: 4. This CDR3 is built from 15 residues. The DNA for the CDR3 is TGCGCCAGCAGCTTGTTGGACAGGGGGACCAATGAGCAGTTCTTC. Its translation is CASSLLDRGTNEQFF. The full variable domain, with the rest looked up from reference TRBV5-1 and TRBJ2-1, is KAGVTQTPRYLIKTRGQQVTLSCSPISGHRSVSWYQQTPGQGLQFLFEYFSETQRNKGNFPGRFSGRQFSNSRSEMNVSTLELGDSALYLCASSLLDRGTNEQFFGPGTRLTVL.

The gene calls are TRBV10-2 and TRBJ2-7, with TRBD1 identical over 10 bases. With V trimmed by 8 bases and J by 0 bases, 7 bases remained unmatched. The CDR3 covers 15 residues. Germline values: CDR1 WSHSY, CDR2 SAAADI. The CDR3 DNA reads as TGCGCCAGCGGAAAGGGACAGGGGAGCTCCTACGAGCAGTACTTC. Amino acid sequence: CASGKGQGSSYEQYF.